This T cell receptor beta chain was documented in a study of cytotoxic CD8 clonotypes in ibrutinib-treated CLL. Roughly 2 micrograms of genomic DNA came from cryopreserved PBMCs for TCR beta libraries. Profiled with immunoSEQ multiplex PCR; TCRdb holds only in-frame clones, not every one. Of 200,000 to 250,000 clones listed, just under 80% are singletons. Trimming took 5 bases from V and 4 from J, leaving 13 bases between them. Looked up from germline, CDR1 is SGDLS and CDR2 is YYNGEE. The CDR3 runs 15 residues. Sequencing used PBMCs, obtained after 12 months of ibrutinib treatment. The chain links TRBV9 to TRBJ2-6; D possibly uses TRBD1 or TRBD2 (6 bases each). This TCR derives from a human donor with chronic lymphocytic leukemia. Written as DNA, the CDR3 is TGTGCCAGCAGTACGGGGGCGTCGGGGGCCAACGTCCTGACTTTC. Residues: CASSTGASGANVLTF.